Below, 32 T cell receptor beta chains from the same sample are listed, as sequenced in a study of blood T cell repertoires in COVID-19 (dated by TCRdb to the early 2020s). Library prep was done by the immunoSEQ multiplex PCR assay. TCRdb's version of the immuneACCESS table is confined to in-frame rearrangements and falls short of the full clone set. An unresolved V gene accounts for under half of the shortfall where checked; the remainder is of unknown origin. This sample has 110,000 to 150,000 clones in its table, and roughly 85% of those were observed once. The ten largest clones add up to about 3.2% of the sample. Specimen: peripheral blood. All receptors come from a man in his forties or fifties with acute or convalescent COVID-19.

This clone was counted only a few times. The chain employs TRBV15 and TRBJ2-7; the match to TRBD1 covers 8 bases. The CDR3 contains 18 residues. Trimming cost V 0 bases and J 1 base; bases outside gene matches: 11. The germline gives CDR1 LNHNV, CDR2 YYDKDF (reference sequence). CDR3 nucleotide sequence: TGTGCCACCAGCAGAGATAGGGGAGGTCAGGGGGCTTCCTACGAGCAGTACTTC. Residues: CATSRDRGGQGASYEQYF.

With regard to this clone: The identical CDR3 is also encoded by other nucleotide sequences in the sample. The genes are TRBV4-2 and TRBJ1-2; TRBD1 might be the D (6 bases). The ends were cut back, 1 base at V and 2 bases at J, with 11 bases in the middle. The CDR3 spans 15 residues. Per the germline V gene, CDR1 is LGHNA and CDR2 is YNFKEQ. Here the CDR3 DNA reads TGTGCCAGCAGCCAAGTCTCGGGACAAAACTATGGCTACACCTTC. Its translation: CASSQVSGQNYGYTF.

V is TRBV25-1 and J is TRBJ2-1, with D possibly TRBD1 on 6 matching bases. V was trimmed by 2 bases and J by 2 bases, leaving 13 bases between them. Germline CDR1 MGHDK, CDR2 SYGVNS. The CDR3 loop spans 16 amino acids. In nucleotides, the CDR3 is TGTGCCAGCAGTGAAGTTGCGGCAGGGGCCTACAATGAGCAGTTCTTC. Translation: CASSEVAAGAYNEQFF.

This chain uses TRBV27 with TRBJ2-3, with a weak D call TRBD1 (5 bases). The germline V gene encodes CDR1 MNHEY and CDR2 SMNVEV (reference sequence). V was shortened by 2 bases and J by 1 base, with 7 bases between the two germline ends. The CDR3 runs 14 residues. The CDR3 bases are TGTGCCAGCAGTTTAAGCAGGGGCACAGATACGCAGTATTTT. It specifies CASSLSRGTDTQYF.

The chain joins TRBV28 to TRBJ1-2; the match to TRBD1 covers 9 bases. The CDR3 has 14 amino acids. The trim removed 3 bases at V and 7 bases at J, leaving 6 bases unmatched. Germline V gene data show CDR1 as MDHEN and CDR2 as SYDVKM. This CDR3 is CASSFHRGRVGYTF. Written as DNA, the CDR3 is TGTGCCAGCAGTTTTCACAGGGGGCGGGTTGGCTACACCTTC.

The J gene is TRBJ1-1, the V gene TRBV5-1; D is perhaps TRBD1 (5 bases). CDR3 length: 14 residues. Germline CDR1 reads SGHRS; CDR2 reads YFSETQ. Trimming took off 0 bases at V and 6 bases at J, with 12 bases between the two ends. The CDR3 reads CASSLASWGSEAFF. As DNA, the CDR3 is TGCGCCAGCAGCTTGGCGAGCTGGGGCTCTGAAGCTTTCTTT.

V and J are TRBV29-1 and TRBJ2-3, with 7 bases fitting TRBD2. The germline gives CDR1 SQVTM, CDR2 ANQGSEA. This CDR3 is 14 amino acids long. V shed 6 bases and J 1 base; nucleotides not matched to a gene: 7. The CDR3 region has the DNA TGCAGCGTAAGACTAGCCCGGCGCACAGATACGCAGTATTTT. The encoded protein is CSVRLARRTDTQYF.

There are a few counts of this clone. This rearrangement joins TRBV7-2 to TRBJ1-4; D remains ambiguous. The CDR3 is 14 residues long. Germline V gives CDR1 SGHTA, CDR2 FQGNSA. V was cut by 0 bases and J by 5 bases, with 7 bases left in between. This CDR3 is CASSLAAGNEKLFF. CDR3 bases: TGTGCCAGCAGCTTAGCGGCGGGGAATGAAAAACTGTTTTTT.

The CDR3 sequence is CASSQGSGLQETQYF. The CDR3 DNA sequence: TGCGCCAGCAGCCAAGGGTCAGGGTTGCAAGAGACCCAGTACTTC. The chain recombines TRBV4-1 with TRBJ2-5, with a weak D call TRBD1 (5 bases). The germline CDR1 and CDR2 sequences are MGHRA and YSYEKL. CDR3 length: 15 amino acids. V gave up 1 base and J gave up 2 bases, with 11 bases separating them.

The V gene is TRBV18, the J gene TRBJ1-4; D unclear. CDR1 is KGHSH, CDR2 LQKENI, per germline. The CDR3 is 13 residues long. V was clipped by 0 bases and J by 11 bases, with 10 bases between them. The CDR3, as DNA: TGTGCCAGCTCACCACCTTCGGGGAGGAAACTGTTTTTT. Translated: CASSPPSGRKLFF.

This clone occurred once. The J gene is TRBJ1-1, the V gene TRBV13; no definite D call. CDR1 and CDR2 (germline): PRHDT, FYEKMQ (reference sequence). Trimming shortened V by 5 bases and J by 6 bases, and 19 bases separated the two germline ends. This CDR3 has 15 amino acids. As DNA, the CDR3 is TGTGCCAGCAGCACCTCCTTTGAGGGCCGGGCTGAAGCTTTCTTT. Protein: CASSTSFEGRAEAFF.

This clone appeared once. The same CDR3 can be traced to other DNA sequences in this sample. This rearrangement joins TRBV5-1 to TRBJ2-5; a possible D gene is TRBD1 (6 bases). This CDR3 region has 14 residues. Germline V gene lookup returns CDR1 SGHRS and CDR2 YFSETQ. V lost 0 bases and J lost 4, with 10 bases in between. The CDR3 is CASSLDQGRETQYF. Written as DNA, the CDR3 is TGCGCCAGCAGCTTGGACCAGGGGCGAGAGACCCAGTACTTC.

The chain has TRBV4-2 and TRBJ2-7; no reliable D call. The CDR3 length is 12 residues. Trimming removed 0 bases at V and 4 bases at J, with 4 bases between. Germline-derived CDR1 and CDR2 are LGHNA and YNFKEQ. CDR3 region: CASSQDRYEQYF. Written as DNA, the CDR3 is TGTGCCAGCAGCCAAGATCGTTACGAGCAGTACTTC.

The chain carries TRBV5-5 and TRBJ2-2; D is unclear. V dropped 3 bases and J dropped 1 base, with 10 bases sitting between them. CDR3 length: 15 amino acids. In germline, CDR1 is SGHKS, CDR2 YYEKEE (reference sequence). The CDR3 spells CASSSSTRNTGELFF. DNA for the CDR3: TGTGCCAGCAGCTCCTCTACTCGGAACACCGGGGAGCTGTTTTTT.

The rearrangement joins TRBV19 to TRBJ2-7, with 7 bases aligning to TRBD1. The germline V gene has CDR1 LNHDA and CDR2 SQIVND (reference sequence). V lost 3 bases to trimming and J lost 0 bases; unmatched junction nucleotides: 5. The CDR3 is 15 residues long. As DNA, the CDR3 is TGTGCCAGTAGTATCTTTCCAGGGGGCTCCTACGAGCAGTACTTC. Its translation: CASSIFPGGSYEQYF. The whole variable domain, filled in from reference TRBV19 and TRBJ2-7, reads DGGITQSPKYLFRKEGQNVTLSCEQNLNHDAMYWYRQDPGQGLRLIYYSQIVNDFQKGDIAEGYSVSREKKESFPLTVTSAQKNPTAFYLCASSIFPGGSYEQYFGPGTRLTVT.

The CDR3 loop reads CASSRVEGAEAFF. The CDR3 nucleotides are TGTGCCAGCAGCCGAGTAGAGGGGGCTGAAGCTTTCTTT. The chain carries TRBV3-1 (or the pseudogene TRBV3-2) and TRBJ1-1; weak D call: TRBD1 (6 bases). The CDR3 spans 13 residues. Germline V CDR1 and CDR2: LGHDT, YNNKEL (reference sequence). Trimming pared 4 bases from V and 6 bases from J, leaving 12 bases between.

The V gene is TRBV11-1, the J gene TRBJ1-2; 9 nucleotides agree with TRBD1. The V segment lost 7 bases and the J segment 4 bases; nucleotides outside the gene matches: 4. This CDR3 is built from 13 residues. The germline V gene encodes CDR1 SGHAT and CDR2 FQDESV (reference sequence). The CDR3 DNA follows: TGTGCCAGCACCCTGGACAGGGGCTATGGCTACACCTTC. Its translation is CASTLDRGYGYTF. The whole variable domain, remainder taken from reference TRBV11-1 and TRBJ1-2, is EAEVAQSPRYKITEKSQAVAFWCDPISGHATLYWYRQILGQGPELLVQFQDESVVDDSQLPKDRFSAERLKGVDSTLKIQPAELGDSAMYLCASTLDRGYGYTFGSGTRLTVV.

The chain has TRBV11-3 and TRBJ2-1, with TRBD1 identical over 12 bases. The CDR3 covers 15 residues. CDR1 and CDR2 from the germline V gene are SGHNT and YENEEA. J lost 9 bases, V lost 7 bases, and 10 bases had no gene match. This chain's CDR3 is CASTTPGQGAREQFF. In DNA, the CDR3 is TGTGCCAGCACTACTCCGGGACAGGGGGCTCGTGAGCAGTTCTTC.

This clone occurred many times. The CDR3 DNA is TGTGCCAGCAGTTACGGGGGGAACTACACCTTC. This codes for CASSYGGNYTF. The genes are TRBV6-5 and TRBJ1-2, with D tentatively TRBD1 (5 bases). The CDR3 runs 11 residues. V was pared by 2 bases and J by 10 bases, with 8 bases between. Germline V gene sequence: CDR1 MNHEY, CDR2 SVGAGI.

The rearrangement joins TRBV5-4 to TRBJ2-1, with D possibly TRBD1 on 6 matching bases. Trimming left V 2 bases short and J 10 bases short, with 16 bases between. From germline, CDR1 is SGHNT and CDR2 YYREEE (reference sequence). The CDR3 runs to 14 residues. This CDR3 is CASSLEITGQEQFF. In DNA, the CDR3 is TGTGCCAGCAGCTTAGAAATTACAGGGCAGGAGCAGTTCTTC.

The chain employs TRBV4-2 and TRBJ2-7, with 12 bases fitting TRBD2. J lost 2 bases, V lost 3 bases, and 8 bases had no gene match. CDR1 is LGHNA and CDR2 is YNFKEQ in the germline V gene. The CDR3 has 17 amino acids. CDR3 nucleotides: TGTGCCAGCAGCCAGGATTCTAGCGGGAGGGAGCCCTACGAGCAGTACTTC. This translates into CASSQDSSGREPYEQYF.

The chain has TRBV24-1 and TRBJ2-2, with D tentatively TRBD2 (6 bases). The CDR3 is 15 amino acids. Germline CDR1 reads KGHDR; CDR2 reads SFDVKD. V shed 4 bases and J shed 4 bases, with 12 bases lying between them. CDR3 in DNA: TGTGCCACCAGTGAGGGCGGGATTGGCACCGGGGAGCTGTTTTTT. As protein: CATSEGGIGTGELFF.

This chain uses TRBV30 with TRBJ2-5, with D tentatively TRBD1 (6 bases). This CDR3 has 14 residues. Germline V gene sequence: CDR1 GTSNPN, CDR2 SVGIG (reference sequence). The germline V and J ends were trimmed by 0 bases and 1 base, with 9 bases remaining between them. CDR3: CAWSVGGFQETQYF. CDR3 nucleotide sequence: TGTGCCTGGAGTGTAGGGGGATTCCAAGAGACCCAGTACTTC.

The genes are TRBV11-2 and TRBJ1-1; D call uncertain. Per germline, CDR1 SGHAT and CDR2 FQNNGV. CDR3 length equals 16 residues. V lost 2 bases to trimming and J lost 1 base, with 14 bases between them. CDR3 in amino acids: CASSLIRASWNTEAFF. CDR3 coding DNA: TGTGCCAGCAGCTTAATCCGAGCATCTTGGAACACTGAAGCTTTCTTT.

In nucleotides, the CDR3 is TGTGCCAGCAGCTTGGGCGCGGCATCTGGTTACGAGCAGTACTTC. Residues: CASSLGAASGYEQYF. V is TRBV5-5 and J is TRBJ2-7, with unresolved D. The CDR3 spans 15 residues. V gave up 0 bases and J gave up 4 bases, with 14 bases separating them. In germline, CDR1 is SGHKS, CDR2 YYEKEE (reference sequence).

The V and J genes are TRBV28 and TRBJ2-1, with TRBD2 matching over 8 bases. This CDR3 comprises 15 residues. Germline CDR1 and CDR2: MDHEN and SYDVKM. Germline trimming cut 6 bases from V and 6 bases from J; bases unmatched to any gene: 10. The CDR3 DNA reads TGTGCCAGCAGCCTTAGCGGGACAAGGGGCAATGAGCAGTTCTTC. Its protein product is CASSLSGTRGNEQFF.

The V call is TRBV5-1, the J call TRBJ1-2; 8 bases map to TRBD1. The germline gives CDR1 SGHRS, CDR2 YFSETQ. Unmatched junction bases numbered 6, after V lost 0 bases and J lost 8 bases. This CDR3 contains 14 residues. The CDR3 nucleotides are TGCGCCAGCAGCTTGGGGACAGGGTTGCAAGGCTACACCTTC. Residues: CASSLGTGLQGYTF.

This clone has just one count. V gene TRBV27 combines with J gene TRBJ1-2, with TRBD1 identical over 8 bases. Germline loops: CDR1 MNHEY, CDR2 SMNVEV (reference sequence). V lost 6 bases to trimming and J lost 5 bases; unmatched junction nucleotides: 17. The CDR3 has 17 amino acids. CDR3 protein: CASSRTNNRGNWYGYTF. CDR3 in DNA: TGTGCCAGCAGCCGAACCAATAACAGGGGGAATTGGTATGGCTACACCTTC.

The chain employs TRBV28 and TRBJ2-7; 7 bases line up with TRBD2. Germline CDR1 is MDHEN and CDR2 is SYDVKM. CDR3 length equals 14 residues. The trim removed 3 bases at V and 3 bases at J, leaving 5 bases unmatched. CDR3 nucleotides: TGTGCCAGCAGTTTCGGACTAGGGTACTACGAGCAGTACTTC. This codes for CASSFGLGYYEQYF. Using reference TRBV28 and TRBJ2-7 for the parts outside the CDR3, the full variable domain is DVKVTQSSRYLVKRTGEKVFLECVQDMDHENMFWYRQDPGLGLRLIYFSYDVKMKEKGDIPEGYSVSREKKERFSLILESASTNQTSMYLCASSFGLGYYEQYFGPGTRLTVT.

This sequence joins TRBV6-5 and TRBJ1-3, with 8 bases matching TRBD1. Germline assignment: CDR1 MNHEY and CDR2 SVGAGI. This CDR3 spans 16 amino acids. J gave up 4 bases and V 2 bases, and 7 bases lay outside the gene matches. The CDR3 DNA reads as TGTGCCAGCAGTTACGCGGCAGGGGGCTGGGGAAACACCATATATTTT. This translates into CASSYAAGGWGNTIYF.

This clone was detected only once. This chain links TRBV28 with TRBJ1-1; D is unresolved. V was cut by 3 bases and J by 7 bases, with 9 bases left in between. Germline loops: CDR1 MDHEN, CDR2 SYDVKM. CDR3 size: 12 residues. CDR3 region: CASSFGGFEAFF. For the CDR3, the DNA is TGTGCCAGCAGTTTTGGCGGGTTTGAAGCTTTCTTT.

This clone was counted a few times. The V and J genes are TRBV12-3 or TRBV12-4 and TRBJ1-2; D not certain. The CDR3 is 13 residues long. Trimming pared 3 bases from V and 2 bases from J, leaving 7 bases between. The CDR3 loop reads CASSFSGNYGYTF. The CDR3 bases are TGTGCCAGCAGTTTCTCGGGGAACTATGGCTACACCTTC.